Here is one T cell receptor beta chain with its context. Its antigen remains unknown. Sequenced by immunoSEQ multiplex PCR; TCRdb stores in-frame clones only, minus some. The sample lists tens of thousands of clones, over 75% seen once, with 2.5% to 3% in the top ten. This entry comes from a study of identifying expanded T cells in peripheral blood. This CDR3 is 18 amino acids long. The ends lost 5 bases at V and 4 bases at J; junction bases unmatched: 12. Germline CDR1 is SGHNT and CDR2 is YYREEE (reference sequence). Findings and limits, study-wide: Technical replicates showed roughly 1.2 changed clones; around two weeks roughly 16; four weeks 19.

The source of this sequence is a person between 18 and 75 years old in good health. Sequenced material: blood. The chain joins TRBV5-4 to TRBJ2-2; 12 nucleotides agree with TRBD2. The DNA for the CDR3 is TGTGCCAGCAGTCCTCCCCCGACTAGCGGGAGCGGCACCGGGGAGCTGTTTTTT. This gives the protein CASSPPPTSGSGTGELFF.